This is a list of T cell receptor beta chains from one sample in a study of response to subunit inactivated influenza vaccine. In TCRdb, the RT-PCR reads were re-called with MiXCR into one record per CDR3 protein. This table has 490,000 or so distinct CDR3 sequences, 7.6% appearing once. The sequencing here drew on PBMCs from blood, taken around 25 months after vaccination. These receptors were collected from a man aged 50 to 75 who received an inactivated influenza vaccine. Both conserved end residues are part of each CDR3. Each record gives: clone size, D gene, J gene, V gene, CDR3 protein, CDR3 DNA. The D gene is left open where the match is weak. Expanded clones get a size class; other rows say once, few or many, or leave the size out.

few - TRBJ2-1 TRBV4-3 CASSQEVRTPDEQFF TGCGCCAGCAGCCAAGAAGTCCGGACGCCGGATGAGCAGTTCTTC
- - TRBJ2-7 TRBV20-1 CSASSWTTTYEQYF TGCAGTGCTAGTAGCTGGACTACCACCTACGAGCAGTACTTC
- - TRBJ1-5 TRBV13 CASSLRSGHQPQHF TGTGCCAGCAGCTTGAGGAGCGGCCATCAGCCCCAGCATTTT
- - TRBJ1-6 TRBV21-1 CASSPKYPVGSPLHF TGTGCCAGCAGTCCAAAGTACCCCGTGGGGTCACCCCTCCACTTT
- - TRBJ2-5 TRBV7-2 CASSPGAFQETQYF TGTGCCAGCAGCCCAGGGGCCTTCCAAGAGACCCAGTACTTC
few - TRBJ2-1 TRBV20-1 CSAWTRPEQFF TGCAGTGCTTGGACCCGCCCCGAGCAGTTCTTC
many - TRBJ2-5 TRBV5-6 CASSPLRSGEETQYF TGTGCCAGCAGCCCCCTTCGATCGGGGGAAGAGACCCAGTACTTC
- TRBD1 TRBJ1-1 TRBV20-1 CSARQLNTGGTEAFF TGCAGTGCTAGACAACTCAACACAGGGGGCACTGAAGCTTTCTTT
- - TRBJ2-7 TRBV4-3 CASSPEGASSYEQYF TGCGCCAGCAGCCCAGAGGGCGCCAGCTCCTACGAGCAGTACTTC
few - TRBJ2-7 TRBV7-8 CASATRSSYEQYF TGTGCCAGCGCAACCCGGTCATCCTACGAGCAGTACTTC
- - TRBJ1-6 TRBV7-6 CASSLAGTENSPLHF TGTGCCAGCAGCTTAGCCGGGACGGAAAATTCACCCCTCCACTTT
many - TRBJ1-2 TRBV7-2 CASSLSSLGYGYTF TGTGCCAGCAGCCTATCCTCCTTGGGGTATGGCTACACCTTC
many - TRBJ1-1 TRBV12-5 CASGTGTGEAFF TGTGCTAGTGGTACCGGGACGGGCGAAGCTTTCTTT
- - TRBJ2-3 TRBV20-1 CSAQGRRSGTDTQYF TGCAGTGCTCAGGGACGTCGATCGGGCACAGATACGCAGTATTTT
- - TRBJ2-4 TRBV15 CATSREDKAGAKNIQYF TGTGCCACCAGCAGAGAAGACAAAGCCGGCGCCAAAAACATTCAGTACTTC
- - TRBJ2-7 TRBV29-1 CSVGRGTGNYEQYF TGCAGCGTTGGGCGGGGGACAGGTAACTACGAGCAGTACTTC
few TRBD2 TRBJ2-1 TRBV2 CASSVRLGTSGRHEQFF TGTGCCAGCAGTGTTCGATTGGGAACTAGCGGGAGACATGAGCAGTTCTTC
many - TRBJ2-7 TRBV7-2 CASSYDRLYEQYF TGTGCCAGCAGCTACGACAGGTTATACGAGCAGTACTTC
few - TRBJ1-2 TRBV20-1 CSATGTSRGNGYTF TGCAGTGCTACCGGGACATCACGGGGGAATGGCTACACCTTC
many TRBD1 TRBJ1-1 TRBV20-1 CSARDPGQGNTEAFF TGCAGTGCTAGAGATCCCGGACAGGGGAACACTGAAGCTTTCTTT
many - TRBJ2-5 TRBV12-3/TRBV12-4 CASSRGPQETQYF TGTGCCAGCAGCAGAGGGCCCCAAGAGACCCAGTACTTC
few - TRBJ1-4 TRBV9 CASSEGWAEKLFF TGTGCCAGCAGCGAGGGCTGGGCCGAAAAACTGTTTTTT
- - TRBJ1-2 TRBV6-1 CASRWGGPSYGYTF TGTGCCAGCAGATGGGGGGGGCCTTCCTATGGCTACACCTTC
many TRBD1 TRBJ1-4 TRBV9 CASSVSGQGYEKLFF TGTGCCAGCAGCGTAAGTGGACAGGGATACGAAAAACTGTTTTTT
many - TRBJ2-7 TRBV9 CASSPGDAPSEQYF TGTGCCAGCAGCCCCGGGGACGCCCCCTCTGAGCAGTACTTC
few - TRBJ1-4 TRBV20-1 CSARALGGEKLFF TGCAGTGCTAGGGCTCTGGGGGGTGAAAAACTGTTTTTT
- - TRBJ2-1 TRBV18 CASSPMGGYNEQFF TGTGCCAGCTCGCCTATGGGCGGCTACAATGAGCAGTTCTTC
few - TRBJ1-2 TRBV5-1 CASSFGQPTGYTF TGCGCCAGCAGCTTTGGACAGCCTACCGGCTACACCTTC
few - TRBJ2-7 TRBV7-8 CASSPRQGGREQYF TGTGCCAGCAGCCCCCGACAGGGAGGAAGGGAGCAGTACTTC
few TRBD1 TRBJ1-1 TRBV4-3 CASSQEARVWQGATEAFF TGCGCCAGCAGCCAAGAAGCTCGGGTTTGGCAGGGGGCCACTGAAGCTTTCTTT
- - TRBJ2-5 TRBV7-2 CASSSRQVQETQYF TGTGCCAGCAGCTCCAGACAGGTCCAAGAGACCCAGTACTTC
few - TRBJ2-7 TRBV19 CASSRAWGPYEQYF TGTGCCAGTTCCCGGGCCTGGGGGCCCTACGAGCAGTACTTC
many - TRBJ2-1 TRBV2 CASTTNGQGYNEQFF TGTGCCAGCACCACGAATGGACAAGGCTACAATGAGCAGTTCTTC
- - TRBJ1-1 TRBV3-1 CASSSDPGAEAFF TGTGCCAGCAGTTCCGACCCCGGCGCTGAAGCTTTCTTT
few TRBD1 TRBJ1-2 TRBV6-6 CASRSTGDGYTF TGTGCCAGCAGAAGTACAGGGGATGGCTACACCTTC
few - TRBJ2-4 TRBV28 CASTPRGFTKNIQYF TGTGCCAGCACTCCACGTGGGTTTACCAAAAACATTCAGTACTTC
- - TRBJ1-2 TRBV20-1 CSASDSSTYGYTF TGCAGTGCTTCGGACAGTTCGACGTATGGCTACACCTTC
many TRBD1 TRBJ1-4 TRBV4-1 CASSQWTGTNEKLFF TGCGCCAGCAGCCAGTGGACAGGGACTAATGAAAAACTGTTTTTT